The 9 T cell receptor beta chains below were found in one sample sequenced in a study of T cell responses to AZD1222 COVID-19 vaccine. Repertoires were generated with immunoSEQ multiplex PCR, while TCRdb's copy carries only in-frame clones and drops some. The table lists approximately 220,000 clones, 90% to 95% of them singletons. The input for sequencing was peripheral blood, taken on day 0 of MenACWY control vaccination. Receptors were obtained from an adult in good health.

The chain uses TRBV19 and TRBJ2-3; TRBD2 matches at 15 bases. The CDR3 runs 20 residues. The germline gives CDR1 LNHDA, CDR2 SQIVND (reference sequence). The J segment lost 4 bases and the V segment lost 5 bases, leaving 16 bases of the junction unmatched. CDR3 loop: CASSYRTSGGALFKSDTQYF. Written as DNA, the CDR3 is TGTGCCAGTAGTTACCGGACTAGCGGGGGGGCCCTGTTTAAGTCAGATACGCAGTATTTT.

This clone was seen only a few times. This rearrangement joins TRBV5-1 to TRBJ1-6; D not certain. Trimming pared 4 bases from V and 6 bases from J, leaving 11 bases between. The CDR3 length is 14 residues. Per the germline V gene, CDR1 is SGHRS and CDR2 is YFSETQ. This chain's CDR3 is CASSPDGINSPLHF. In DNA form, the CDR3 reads TGCGCCAGCAGCCCCGACGGGATTAATTCACCCCTCCACTTT. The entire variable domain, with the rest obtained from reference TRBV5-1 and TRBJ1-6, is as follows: KAGVTQTPRYLIKTRGQQVTLSCSPISGHRSVSWYQQTPGQGLQFLFEYFSETQRNKGNFPGRFSGRQFSNSRSEMNVSTLELGDSALYLCASSPDGINSPLHFGNGTRLTVT.

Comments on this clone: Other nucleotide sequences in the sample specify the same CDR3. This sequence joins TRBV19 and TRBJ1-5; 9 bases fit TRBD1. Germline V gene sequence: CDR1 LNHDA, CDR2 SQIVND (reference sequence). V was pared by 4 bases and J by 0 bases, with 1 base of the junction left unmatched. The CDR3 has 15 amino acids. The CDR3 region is CASSRDRASNQPQHF. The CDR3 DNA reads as TGTGCCAGTAGTAGGGACAGGGCTAGCAATCAGCCCCAGCATTTT.

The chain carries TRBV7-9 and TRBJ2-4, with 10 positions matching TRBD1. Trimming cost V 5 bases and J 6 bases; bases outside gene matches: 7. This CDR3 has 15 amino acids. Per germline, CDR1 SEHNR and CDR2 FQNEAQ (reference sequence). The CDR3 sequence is CASSVSGQGLNIQYF. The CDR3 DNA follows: TGTGCCAGCAGCGTCTCGGGACAGGGGTTAAACATTCAGTACTTC.

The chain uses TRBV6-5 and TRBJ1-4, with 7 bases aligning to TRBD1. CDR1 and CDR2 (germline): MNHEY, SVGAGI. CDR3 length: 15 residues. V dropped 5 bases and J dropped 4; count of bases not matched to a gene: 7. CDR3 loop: CASSQTGFFNEKLFF. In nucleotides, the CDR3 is TGTGCCAGCAGTCAGACAGGGTTCTTTAATGAAAAACTGTTTTTT.

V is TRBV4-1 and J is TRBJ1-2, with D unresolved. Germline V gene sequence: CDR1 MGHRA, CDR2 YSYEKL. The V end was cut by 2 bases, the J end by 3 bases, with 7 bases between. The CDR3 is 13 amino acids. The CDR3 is CASSQFGDYGYTF. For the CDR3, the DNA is TGCGCCAGCAGCCAATTTGGGGACTATGGCTACACCTTC.

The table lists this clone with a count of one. For the CDR3, the DNA is TGTGCCAGCAGCCAGATCGTAGGTAGCGGGGGGGCGAACACCGGGGAGCTGTTTTTT. Translated, it gives CASSQIVGSGGANTGELFF. V gene TRBV3-1 (or the pseudogene TRBV3-2) combines with J gene TRBJ2-2; 11 positions match TRBD2. Per the germline V gene, CDR1 is LGHDT and CDR2 is YNNKEL (reference sequence). With V trimmed by 3 bases and J by 0 bases, 9 bases remained unmatched. This CDR3 region has 19 residues.

DNA for the CDR3: TGTGCCACCAGTGAAGCACTGGTAAATCAGCCCCAGCATTTT. Translation: CATSEALVNQPQHF. This rearrangement joins TRBV24-1 to TRBJ1-5; D gene uncertain. V was clipped by 4 bases and J by 4 bases, with 10 bases between them. CDR3 length: 14 residues. Germline loops: CDR1 KGHDR, CDR2 SFDVKD.

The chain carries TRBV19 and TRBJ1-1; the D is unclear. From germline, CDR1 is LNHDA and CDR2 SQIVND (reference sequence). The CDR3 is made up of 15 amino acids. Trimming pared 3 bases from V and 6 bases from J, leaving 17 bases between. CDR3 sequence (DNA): TGTGCCAGTAGTATCCCCCAGAGGCGGCGAGCTGAAGCTTTCTTT. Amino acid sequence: CASSIPQRRRAEAFF.